These 7 T cell receptor beta chains came from one sample sequenced in a study of blood T cell repertoires in COVID-19. The data were produced by immunoSEQ multiplex PCR, yet TCRdb's version contains in-frame clones alone and is incomplete. The sample lists some 190,000 clones, roughly 85% seen once, with about 4.9% in the top ten. Sequences were obtained from peripheral blood. These receptors all stem from a woman over 75 with acute or convalescent COVID-19.

The CDR3 reads CASISKGASNQPQHF. DNA of the CDR3: TGTGCCAGTATTTCTAAGGGGGCCAGCAATCAGCCCCAGCATTTT. This chain links TRBV19 with TRBJ1-5; TRBD1 matches 7 bases. The V gene end was trimmed by 7 bases and the J gene end by 1 base; junction bases not matched to a gene: 7. The CDR3 length is 15 residues. Germline-derived CDR1 and CDR2 are LNHDA and SQIVND (reference sequence).

The chain has TRBV30 and TRBJ1-2; D perhaps matches TRBD1 (5 bases). The V gene lost 2 bases and the J gene lost 2 bases, with 12 bases spanning the gap. The germline gives CDR1 GTSNPN, CDR2 SVGIG (reference sequence). CDR3 length: 14 residues. This CDR3 reads CAWSRRGLNYGYTF. The CDR3 DNA reads TGTGCCTGGAGTAGAAGGGGTTTGAACTATGGCTACACCTTC.

The chain employs TRBV11-2 and TRBJ2-3, with D perhaps TRBD2 (5 bases). The CDR3 totals 13 residues. CDR1 and CDR2 from the germline V gene are SGHAT and FQNNGV. V lost 7 bases and J 2 bases, leaving 10 bases between the germline ends. The CDR3 reads CASNLGLTDTQYF. As DNA, the CDR3 is TGTGCCAGCAACCTCGGACTCACAGATACGCAGTATTTT. Full variable domain (rest looked up from reference TRBV11-2 and TRBJ2-3): EAGVAQSPRYKIIEKRQSVAFWCNPISGHATLYWYQQILGQGPKLLIQFQNNGVVDDSQLPKDRFSAERLKGVDSTLKIQPAKLEDSAVYLCASNLGLTDTQYFGPGTRLTVL.

The V call is TRBV18, the J call TRBJ2-7; D is undetermined. V was shortened by 8 bases and J by 3 bases, with 14 bases between the two germline ends. The CDR3 covers 13 residues. Looked up from germline, CDR1 is KGHSH and CDR2 is LQKENI. The CDR3 region is CASQTGLNYEQYF. Written as DNA, the CDR3 is TGTGCCAGCCAGACCGGGTTGAACTACGAGCAGTACTTC.

This chain uses TRBV10-2 with TRBJ1-6, with 9 bases that match TRBD1. V trimming: 5 bases; J trimming: 7 bases; junction bases outside the gene matches: 9. This CDR3 region has 16 residues. Germline values: CDR1 WSHSY, CDR2 SAAADI. Here the CDR3 DNA reads TGCGCCAGCAGTCGAGTGGGACAGGGACGAAATTCACCCCTCCACTTT. This translates into CASSRVGQGRNSPLHF.

The chain has TRBV25-1 and TRBJ1-1; D may be TRBD1 (6 bases). The length of the CDR3 is 15 residues. From germline, CDR1 is MGHDK and CDR2 SYGVNS. V lost 4 bases to trimming and J lost 1 base, with 13 bases between them. CDR3 sequence reads: CASSGRTVGNTEAFF. DNA of the CDR3: TGTGCCAGCAGTGGTAGGACAGTGGGGAACACTGAAGCTTTCTTT.

This clone was recorded once. V and J are TRBV3-1 (or the pseudogene TRBV3-2) and TRBJ1-5, with 7 bases that match TRBD1. Germline assignment: CDR1 LGHDT and CDR2 YNNKEL (reference sequence). With 1 base clipped from V and 4 bases from J, the junction kept 4 bases outside the gene matches. The CDR3 is made up of 15 amino acids. This chain's CDR3 is CASSQGLQGNQPQHF. CDR3 nucleotides: TGTGCCAGCAGCCAAGGTTTACAGGGGAATCAGCCCCAGCATTTT.